These T cell receptor beta chains were read from a single sample in a study of T cell clones after liver transplantation. Profiling relied on immunoSEQ multiplex PCR, and the TCRdb table lists in-frame clones only, not all of them. Of roughly 120,000 clones listed, 90% are singletons. This specimen consisted of CD4+ T cells from blood, obtained 12 months after liver transplant. All receptors come from a human patient who received a liver transplant. Some of the T cells might come from the graft donor. Each CDR3 is given with its conserved first and last residue. Each record gives: D gene, clone size, J gene, V gene, CDR3 protein, CDR3 DNA. The D gene is left open where the match is weak. A row's size may be missing; if present it is once, few, many or a size class.

>TRBD2|.|TRBJ2-1|TRBV9
CASSVGAPTSGRAREQFF
TGTGCCAGCAGCGTAGGAGCTCCGACTAGCGGGAGGGCCAGGGAGCAGTTCTTC
>.|once|TRBJ2-1|TRBV5-1
CASSLDRTGQFF
TGCGCCAGCAGCTTGGACAGGACCGGGCAGTTCTTC
>TRBD1|.|TRBJ2-1|TRBV18
CASSPKAGTGEEGRDNEQFF
TGTGCCAGCTCACCAAAAGCCGGGACAGGGGAGGAGGGCCGGGACAATGAGCAGTTCTTC
>.|.|TRBJ2-2|TRBV12-5
CASVLTANTGELFF
TGTGCTAGTGTTTTAACCGCGAACACCGGGGAGCTGTTTTTT
>TRBD2|.|TRBJ2-3|TRBV9
CASSVAGTSGRDTQYF
TGTGCCAGCAGCGTAGCTGGGACTAGCGGGCGCGATACGCAGTATTTT
>TRBD2|.|TRBJ2-1|TRBV12-5
CASLGLAGGLQQFF
TGTGCTAGTCTCGGGCTAGCGGGAGGTCTGCAGCAGTTCTTC
>TRBD2|once|TRBJ2-5|TRBV29-1
CSVAELAGPQETQYF
TGCAGCGTTGCAGAACTAGCGGGACCCCAAGAGACCCAGTACTTC
>TRBD1|.|TRBJ1-2|TRBV5-1
CASSLMGTGEGYTF
TGCGCCAGCAGCTTGATGGGGACAGGGGAGGGCTACACCTTC
>TRBD2|.|TRBJ2-3|TRBV11-2
CSTSGRIDTQYF
TGTTCGACTAGCGGGAGGATAGATACGCAGTATTTT
>.|.|TRBJ2-7|TRBV14
CASSQGRPFDEQYF
TGTGCCAGCAGCCAAGGCCGGCCGTTCGACGAGCAGTACTTC
>.|.|TRBJ2-3|TRBV6-4
CASSVSPGADTQYF
TGTGCCAGCAGTGTAAGCCCCGGGGCAGATACGCAGTATTTT
>TRBD1|.|TRBJ1-1|TRBV7-9
CASSPDREMTMNTEAFF
TGTGCCAGCAGCCCGGACAGGGAGATGACCATGAACACTGAAGCTTTCTTT
>TRBD1|.|TRBJ1-4|TRBV5-4
CASSKQGGDEKLFF
TGTGCCAGCAGCAAACAGGGGGGGGATGAAAAACTGTTTTTT
>.|.|TRBJ1-1|TRBV6-1
CASSGLGGFNTEAFF
TGTGCCAGCAGTGGCTTAGGGGGGTTCAACACTGAAGCTTTCTTT
>.|.|TRBJ2-3|TRBV27
CASSALGQSTDTQYF
TGTGCCAGCAGTGCGCTCGGACAGAGCACAGATACGCAGTATTTT
>TRBD2|.|TRBJ2-7|TRBV5-1
CASSLEMGLANSYEQYF
TGCGCCAGCAGCTTGGAGATGGGACTAGCGAACTCCTACGAGCAGTACTTC
>.|.|TRBJ1-4|TRBV18
CASSRTASLNEKLFF
TGTGCCAGCTCACGCACGGCTTCCCTGAATGAAAAACTGTTTTTT
>.|once|TRBJ2-1|TRBV28
CASRGRNEQFF
TGTGCCAGCAGGGGGCGCAATGAGCAGTTCTTC
>TRBD1|.|TRBJ2-2|TRBV11-2
CASRPTGIPGELFF
TGTGCCAGCAGGCCGACAGGGATTCCCGGGGAGCTGTTTTTT
>.|.|TRBJ1-1|TRBV7-8
CATRGPGEAFF
TGTGCCACCCGCGGACCGGGGGAAGCTTTCTTT
>.|once|TRBJ1-4|TRBV30
CAWSGGGNEKLFF
TGTGCCTGGAGTGGGGGGGGCAATGAAAAACTGTTTTTT
>.|.|TRBJ2-7|TRBV6-1
CASSDQTGSEQYF
TGTGCCAGCAGTGACCAGACAGGAAGCGAGCAGTACTTC
>TRBD1|.|TRBJ1-1|TRBV29-1
CSAGGQGAVTEAFF
TGCAGCGCCGGGGGCCAGGGGGCTGTCACTGAAGCTTTCTTT
>TRBD2|.|TRBJ2-3|TRBV19
CASRLAGADTQYF
TGTGCCAGTAGGCTAGCGGGAGCGGATACGCAGTATTTT
>.|.|TRBJ1-1|TRBV9
CASSPRLNTEAFF
TGTGCCAGCAGCCCCCGACTGAACACTGAAGCTTTCTTT
>TRBD2|.|TRBJ2-1|TRBV5-1
CASRRQQGTSVYNEQFF
TGCGCCAGCAGGCGGCAGCAGGGGACTAGCGTCTACAATGAGCAGTTCTTC
>.|few|TRBJ2-1|TRBV29-1
CMLRVYNEQFF
TGCATGCTCAGGGTCTACAATGAGCAGTTCTTC
>.|.|TRBJ2-7|TRBV10-2
CASSSSYEQYF
TGCGCCAGCAGCTCTTCCTACGAGCAGTACTTC
>.|.|TRBJ2-5|TRBV4-3
CASSRDRSGETQYF
TGCGCCAGCAGCCGAGATCGGTCAGGAGAGACCCAGTACTTC
>TRBD2|.|TRBJ2-3|TRBV5-4
CASSLVASGSTDTQYF
TGTGCCAGCAGCTTGGTGGCTAGCGGCAGCACAGATACGCAGTATTTT
>.|.|TRBJ1-5|TRBV6-5
CASSTGTANQPQHF
TGTGCCAGCAGCACGGGGACGGCCAATCAGCCCCAGCATTTT
>TRBD2|.|TRBJ2-1|TRBV19
CASSIAAGLAGGEQFF
TGTGCCAGTAGTATAGCCGCGGGACTAGCGGGTGGTGAGCAGTTCTTC
>.|.|TRBJ1-5|TRBV28
CASSFPPGRHQPQHF
TGTGCCAGCAGTTTTCCGCCAGGCCGACATCAGCCCCAGCATTTT
>.|.|TRBJ1-1|TRBV6-4
CASSGPGLPWFF
TGTGCCAGCAGTGGCCCGGGACTCCCGTGGTTCTTT
>TRBD2|.|TRBJ2-1|TRBV7-9
CASSLEGLAGAGEQFF
TGTGCCAGCAGCTTAGAGGGACTAGCGGGAGCGGGTGAGCAGTTCTTC
>.|.|TRBJ1-4|TRBV2
CASRMSPGTNEKLFF
TGTGCCAGCAGGATGTCCCCGGGGACTAATGAAAAACTGTTTTTT
>TRBD2|.|TRBJ2-6|TRBV9
CASSVALRLAGDSGANVLTF
TGTGCCAGCAGCGTAGCTCTTAGGCTAGCGGGGGACTCTGGGGCCAACGTCCTGACTTTC
>.|.|TRBJ2-7|TRBV4-3
CASSPNTPAGTTAYEQYF
TGCGCCAGCAGCCCAAATACCCCCGCCGGGACAACCGCCTACGAGCAGTACTTC
>.|few|TRBJ2-3|TRBV5-4
CASSPNTFTDTQYF
TGTGCCAGCAGCCCCAATACTTTCACAGATACGCAGTATTTT
>.|.|TRBJ2-7|TRBV29-1
CSVQPQGNSYEQYF
TGCAGCGTCCAACCGCAGGGAAACTCCTACGAGCAGTACTTC
>.|.|TRBJ1-1|TRBV20-1
CSAERGAEAFF
TGCAGTGCCGAAAGGGGGGCTGAAGCTTTCTTT
>.|.|TRBJ2-5|TRBV7-8
CASSTPLGETQYF
TGTGCCAGCAGCACCCCGCTGGGGGAGACCCAGTACTTC
>.|.|TRBJ2-5|TRBV14
CASSPGTSRLETQYF
TGTGCCAGCAGCCCCGGGACCAGTAGACTAGAGACCCAGTACTTC
>TRBD2|.|TRBJ2-3|TRBV7-2
CASSLRLAGTQYF
TGTGCCAGCAGCTTAAGACTAGCAGGCACGCAGTATTTT
>TRBD1|.|TRBJ1-4|TRBV9
CASSVEGQGYEKLFF
TGTGCCAGCAGCGTTGAGGGACAGGGCTATGAAAAACTGTTTTTT
>.|.|TRBJ2-7|TRBV7-3
CASSANQGNEQYF
TGTGCCAGCAGCGCCAACCAGGGAAACGAGCAGTACTTC
>.|once|TRBJ2-1|TRBV19
CASSIEGGFYNEQFF
TGTGCCAGTAGTATAGAGGGGGGCTTCTACAATGAGCAGTTCTTC
>.|.|TRBJ2-7|TRBV5-1
CASSLAFDQLSYEQYF
TGCGCCAGCAGCTTGGCCTTCGATCAGCTTTCCTACGAGCAGTACTTC
>.|.|TRBJ2-1|TRBV28
CASGGTTYNEQFF
TGTGCCAGCGGCGGGACAACCTACAATGAGCAGTTCTTC